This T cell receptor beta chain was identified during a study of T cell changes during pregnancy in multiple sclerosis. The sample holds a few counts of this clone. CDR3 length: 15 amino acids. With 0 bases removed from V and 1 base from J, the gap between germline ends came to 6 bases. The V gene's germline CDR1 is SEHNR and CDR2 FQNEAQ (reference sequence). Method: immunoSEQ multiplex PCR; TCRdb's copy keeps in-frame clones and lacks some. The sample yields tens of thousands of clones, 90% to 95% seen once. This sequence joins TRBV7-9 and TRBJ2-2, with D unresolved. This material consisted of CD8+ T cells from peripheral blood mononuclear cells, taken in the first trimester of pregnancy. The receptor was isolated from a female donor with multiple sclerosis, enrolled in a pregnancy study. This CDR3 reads CASSLAGRNTGELFF. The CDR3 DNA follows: TGTGCCAGCAGCTTAGCGGGCCGGAACACCGGGGAGCTGTTTTTT.